At least ten counts were recorded for the clone carrying this TCR beta chain. Its antigen remains unknown. Time point specified: patch test 1, 2 weeks after DPC sensitization. Indicated treatment: therapeutic diphenylcyclopropenone sensitization with weekly scalp DPC. The sample belongs to a study of human T cells and chemical hapten exposure. Overall study context: Patients got weekly scalp diphenylcyclopropenone doses over the roughly 24-week study.

Study-wide results and limits: Significantly more large CDR3 similarity clusters were formed by expanded TCRs than by controls. Sensitization with DPC brought no change to TCRs above 1 in 1000 in frequency.

Each CDR3 protein gets one entry after TCRdb re-called the RACE reads with MiXCR. The table includes some 380,000 distinct CDR3 sequences, roughly 5% detected once. CDR3 length equals 16 residues. With 4 bases clipped from V and 2 bases from J, the junction kept 8 bases outside the gene matches. Germline lookup yields CDR1 SGHRS and CDR2 YFSETQ. The starting material was whole blood, obtained in connection with sensitization to the hapten diphenylcyclopropenone (DPC). This receptor was obtained from a woman aged 45-65 years with alopecia areata. Some clones in this sample may be carry-over from other donors' samples. The chain links TRBV5-1 to TRBJ1-5; 8 bases line up with TRBD1. Here the CDR3 DNA reads TGCGCCAGCAGCCCTATCGACAGGGGAGGCAATCAGCCCCAGCATTTT. Residues: CASSPIDRGGNQPQHF.